Listed below are T cell receptor beta chains from one sample, sequenced in a study of a mutant IDH1 vaccine in newly diagnosed glioma. Profiling relied on immunoSEQ multiplex PCR, and the TCRdb table lists in-frame clones only, not all of them. The profile covers about 59,000 clones, with approximately 92% appearing a single time and roughly 2.7% taken by the ten largest. Sequences were derived from PBMCs, sampled from a glioma patient treated with radiotherapy, temozolomide or both. Receptors were obtained from a man aged 50-60 years with glioma. The CDR3 runs from the conserved cysteine through the conserved F or W. The D gene is left open where the match is weak. The size of a clone is reported for some rows only, either as once, few or many, or as a class for expanded clones.

v_gene: TRBV25-1; j_gene: TRBJ1-2; d_gene: TRBD1; abundance: -; CDR3nt: TGTGCCAGCAGCTGGGGAGGGGGCCGCTATGGCTACACCTTC; CDR3aa: CASSWGGGRYGYTF
v_gene: TRBV18; j_gene: TRBJ1-1; d_gene: -; abundance: -; CDR3nt: TGTGCCAGCTCACCTGGCAAGGCCCGGAACACTGAAGCTTTCTTT; CDR3aa: CASSPGKARNTEAFF
v_gene: TRBV10-2; j_gene: TRBJ2-5; d_gene: -; abundance: -; CDR3nt: TGCGCCAGCAGTGTAGGAGAGACCCAGTACTTC; CDR3aa: CASSVGETQYF
v_gene: TRBV10-2; j_gene: TRBJ2-5; d_gene: TRBD1; abundance: -; CDR3nt: TGCGCCAGCAGTAGACAGGGGAAAGAGACCCAGTACTTC; CDR3aa: CASSRQGKETQYF
v_gene: TRBV2; j_gene: TRBJ2-1; d_gene: TRBD1; abundance: -; CDR3nt: TGTGCCAGCAGTGCGGGACAGGGACCCTACAATGAGCAGTTCTTC; CDR3aa: CASSAGQGPYNEQFF
v_gene: TRBV6-1; j_gene: TRBJ2-1; d_gene: TRBD1; abundance: -; CDR3nt: TGTGCCAGCAGTGAAGAGGGGGACAGGTACAATGAGCAGTTCTTC; CDR3aa: CASSEEGDRYNEQFF
v_gene: TRBV7-6; j_gene: TRBJ1-6; d_gene: -; abundance: -; CDR3nt: TGTGCCAGCAGTCTTAGAGCAGGGGATAATTCACCCCTCCACTTT; CDR3aa: CASSLRAGDNSPLHF
v_gene: TRBV29-1; j_gene: TRBJ1-1; d_gene: -; abundance: -; CDR3nt: TGCAGCGTTGAAGGAGGCACTGAAGCTTTCTTT; CDR3aa: CSVEGGTEAFF
v_gene: TRBV20-1; j_gene: TRBJ2-7; d_gene: -; abundance: -; CDR3nt: TGCAGTGCTGAGGGGTCCTACGAGCAGTACTTC; CDR3aa: CSAEGSYEQYF
v_gene: TRBV11-1; j_gene: TRBJ2-1; d_gene: TRBD2; abundance: -; CDR3nt: TGTGCCAGCAGTACCCCTCTAGCGGCCCGGGATGAGCAGTTCTTC; CDR3aa: CASSTPLAARDEQFF
v_gene: TRBV28; j_gene: TRBJ1-1; d_gene: -; abundance: -; CDR3nt: TGTGCCAGCAGTTTGGCGCAGGGAGGGACTGAAGCTTTCTTT; CDR3aa: CASSLAQGGTEAFF
v_gene: TRBV2; j_gene: TRBJ1-2; d_gene: -; abundance: -; CDR3nt: TGTGCCAGCAGTGAAGGTCAGCTGGACTATGGCTACACCTTC; CDR3aa: CASSEGQLDYGYTF
v_gene: TRBV5-1; j_gene: TRBJ1-4; d_gene: -; abundance: -; CDR3nt: TGCGCCAGCAGCTGGAGCGTGTCTAATGAAAAACTGTTTTTT; CDR3aa: CASSWSVSNEKLFF
v_gene: TRBV6-5; j_gene: TRBJ2-3; d_gene: -; abundance: -; CDR3nt: TGTGCCAGCAGTTACTCTGGGACGAGCTACACAGATACGCAGTATTTT; CDR3aa: CASSYSGTSYTDTQYF
v_gene: TRBV15; j_gene: TRBJ1-2; d_gene: TRBD1; abundance: -; CDR3nt: TGTGCCACCAGCAGGGACTCCGGGACAGCAGAGGGCTACACCTTC; CDR3aa: CATSRDSGTAEGYTF
v_gene: TRBV6-4; j_gene: TRBJ1-6; d_gene: -; abundance: -; CDR3nt: TGTGCCAGCAGTGACTCCGAGAATTATAATTCACCCCTCCACTTT; CDR3aa: CASSDSENYNSPLHF
v_gene: TRBV29-1; j_gene: TRBJ2-5; d_gene: TRBD2; abundance: -; CDR3nt: TGCAGCGTTGCGGGAGGAGAGGAGACCCAGTACTTC; CDR3aa: CSVAGGEETQYF
v_gene: TRBV5-1; j_gene: TRBJ1-6; d_gene: TRBD1; abundance: -; CDR3nt: TGCGCCAGCAGCTTTTCCGTCACCCGGAGGGGGCGAGATTCACCCCTCCACTTT; CDR3aa: CASSFSVTRRGRDSPLHF
v_gene: TRBV9; j_gene: TRBJ2-2; d_gene: TRBD1; abundance: -; CDR3nt: TGTGCCAGCAGCTTCCGGACAGGGGGTATCGGGGAGCTGTTTTTT; CDR3aa: CASSFRTGGIGELFF
v_gene: TRBV5-6; j_gene: TRBJ1-2; d_gene: -; abundance: -; CDR3nt: TGTGCCAGCAGTTCCGGGGGACCCGATCTTGATGGCTACACCTTC; CDR3aa: CASSSGGPDLDGYTF
v_gene: TRBV7-3; j_gene: TRBJ2-5; d_gene: TRBD2; abundance: -; CDR3nt: TGTGCCAGCAGCCTTTCGGGGGGGAAGAGTGGGGAGACCCAGTACTTC; CDR3aa: CASSLSGGKSGETQYF
v_gene: TRBV5-1; j_gene: TRBJ2-7; d_gene: -; abundance: -; CDR3nt: TGCGCCAGCAGCTTGGCCGATCAGGCGGGCGACGAGCAGTACTTC; CDR3aa: CASSLADQAGDEQYF
v_gene: TRBV4-1; j_gene: TRBJ2-3; d_gene: -; abundance: -; CDR3nt: TGCGCCAGCAGCCAAGATACTGTGGGGAGGCCAGATACGCAGTATTTT; CDR3aa: CASSQDTVGRPDTQYF
v_gene: TRBV11-2; j_gene: TRBJ2-3; d_gene: -; abundance: -; CDR3nt: TGTGCCAGCAGCCCATACAGGACCCATACAGATACGCAGTATTTT; CDR3aa: CASSPYRTHTDTQYF
v_gene: TRBV5-5; j_gene: TRBJ1-5; d_gene: -; abundance: -; CDR3nt: TGTGCCAGCAGCTTGTCGGCAGGTCATCAGCCCCAGCATTTT; CDR3aa: CASSLSAGHQPQHF
v_gene: TRBV9; j_gene: TRBJ2-1; d_gene: -; abundance: -; CDR3nt: TGTGCCAGCAGCGCGGGACAAACCTACAATGAGCAGTTCTTC; CDR3aa: CASSAGQTYNEQFF
v_gene: TRBV2; j_gene: TRBJ2-5; d_gene: -; abundance: -; CDR3nt: TGTGCCAGCAGCAGCCCAGGGACCCAAGAGACCCAGTACTTC; CDR3aa: CASSSPGTQETQYF
v_gene: TRBV15; j_gene: TRBJ2-4; d_gene: -; abundance: -; CDR3nt: TGTGCCACCAGCAGAAACACAGGGTCTTCGGCCAAAAACATTCAGTACTTC; CDR3aa: CATSRNTGSSAKNIQYF
v_gene: TRBV10-1; j_gene: TRBJ2-7; d_gene: -; abundance: -; CDR3nt: TGCGCCAGCCCGGACACCTACGAGCAGTACTTC; CDR3aa: CASPDTYEQYF
v_gene: TRBV5-1; j_gene: TRBJ2-5; d_gene: -; abundance: once; CDR3nt: TGCGCCAGCAGCTTGTGGGGGTCTGGGACCGTCCAAGAGACCCAGTACTTC; CDR3aa: CASSLWGSGTVQETQYF
v_gene: TRBV5-1; j_gene: TRBJ1-1; d_gene: -; abundance: few; CDR3nt: TGCGCCAGCAGCCGGGACCCCGAGAACACTGAAGCTTTCTTT; CDR3aa: CASSRDPENTEAFF
v_gene: TRBV7-6; j_gene: TRBJ2-7; d_gene: TRBD1; abundance: -; CDR3nt: TGTGCCAGCAGCTTAGGTCTCGGGCAGGGGGCCTACGAGCAGTACTTC; CDR3aa: CASSLGLGQGAYEQYF
v_gene: TRBV28; j_gene: TRBJ2-3; d_gene: TRBD2; abundance: -; CDR3nt: TGTGCCAGCAGTTCGACTAGCGAACGGCCCCGTGGTACGCAGTATTTT; CDR3aa: CASSSTSERPRGTQYF
v_gene: TRBV6-1; j_gene: TRBJ2-5; d_gene: -; abundance: -; CDR3nt: TGTGCCAGCAGTGAAGCCTTGGGTAACCGGGAGACCCAGTACTTC; CDR3aa: CASSEALGNRETQYF
v_gene: TRBV11-2; j_gene: TRBJ2-1; d_gene: TRBD1; abundance: -; CDR3nt: TGTGCCAGCAGCGCACAGGGGGCCTTTTCTTACAATGAGCAGTTCTTC; CDR3aa: CASSAQGAFSYNEQFF
v_gene: TRBV4-3; j_gene: TRBJ2-7; d_gene: -; abundance: -; CDR3nt: TGCGCCAGCAGCCAAAGCCCAGGGGAACCCTACGAGCAGTACTTC; CDR3aa: CASSQSPGEPYEQYF
v_gene: TRBV19; j_gene: TRBJ1-2; d_gene: -; abundance: once; CDR3nt: TGTGCCAGTAGGGACAGCCCCGGGGGAGACTATGGCTACACCTTC; CDR3aa: CASRDSPGGDYGYTF
v_gene: TRBV7-9; j_gene: TRBJ2-3; d_gene: -; abundance: -; CDR3nt: TGTGCCAGCAGCTTAGATCCGGGAGTCACAGATACGCAGTATTTT; CDR3aa: CASSLDPGVTDTQYF
v_gene: TRBV18; j_gene: TRBJ2-7; d_gene: TRBD1; abundance: -; CDR3nt: TGTGCCAGCTCACTACAGGGGGGACACGAGCAGTACTTC; CDR3aa: CASSLQGGHEQYF
v_gene: TRBV9; j_gene: TRBJ2-1; d_gene: TRBD1; abundance: -; CDR3nt: TGTGCCAGTGATACTGGGACAGGGCGCACAAATGAGCAGTTCTTC; CDR3aa: CASDTGTGRTNEQFF
v_gene: TRBV4-1; j_gene: TRBJ2-1; d_gene: TRBD2; abundance: -; CDR3nt: TGCGCCAGCAGCCGCTTTGGACTAGTGGGGAGGTACAATGAGCAGTTCTTC; CDR3aa: CASSRFGLVGRYNEQFF
v_gene: TRBV2; j_gene: TRBJ2-7; d_gene: TRBD2; abundance: few; CDR3nt: TGTGCCAGCATACCTTCCCCTTTTAGCGGGAGGACCTACGAGCAGTACTTC; CDR3aa: CASIPSPFSGRTYEQYF
v_gene: TRBV4-1; j_gene: TRBJ2-2; d_gene: -; abundance: -; CDR3nt: TGCGCCAGCAGCCAAGGTCCGGCCACCGGGGAGCTGTTTTTT; CDR3aa: CASSQGPATGELFF
v_gene: TRBV7-8; j_gene: TRBJ2-1; d_gene: -; abundance: -; CDR3nt: TGTGCCAGCAGCTTATTGGATGAGCAGTTCTTC; CDR3aa: CASSLLDEQFF
v_gene: TRBV13; j_gene: TRBJ1-3; d_gene: -; abundance: -; CDR3nt: TGTGCCAGCAGCTTAGCACCCGGTTGGGCCTCTGGAAACACCATATATTTT; CDR3aa: CASSLAPGWASGNTIYF
v_gene: TRBV14; j_gene: TRBJ1-1; d_gene: TRBD1; abundance: -; CDR3nt: TGTGCCAGCAGGACCACGGGACAGTCGAACACTGAAGCTTTCTTT; CDR3aa: CASRTTGQSNTEAFF
v_gene: TRBV5-6; j_gene: TRBJ1-4; d_gene: TRBD1; abundance: -; CDR3nt: TGTGCCAGCAGCTCGCGGACAGGGGCAGCCAATGAAAAACTGTTTTTT; CDR3aa: CASSSRTGAANEKLFF
v_gene: TRBV5-4; j_gene: TRBJ2-1; d_gene: -; abundance: once; CDR3nt: TGTGCCAGCAGCTCCCCCGGGACGTCGTCCTACAATGAGCAGTTCTTC; CDR3aa: CASSSPGTSSYNEQFF
v_gene: TRBV28; j_gene: TRBJ1-2; d_gene: -; abundance: -; CDR3nt: TGTGCCAGCACCCAAGGGGCAGGGTTAGGCTATGGCTACACCTTC; CDR3aa: CASTQGAGLGYGYTF
v_gene: TRBV27; j_gene: TRBJ1-2; d_gene: -; abundance: -; CDR3nt: TGTGCCAGCAGTTTGAGGGGGGGGAACTATGGCTACACCTTC; CDR3aa: CASSLRGGNYGYTF